The following is a TCR beta chain sequence with its context. The antigen is undetermined. Sequencing libraries made from TCR beta cDNA carried unique molecular identifiers. From the PCR reads, TCRdb called clonotypes with MiXCR, one entry per CDR3 protein. The sample carries some 890,000 distinct CDR3 sequences, approximately 53% recorded once. The data were obtained in a study of post-analysis software for immune sequencing data. Study information: In terms of disease course, relapsing-remitting, secondary progressive and progressive-relapsing multiple sclerosis were included. Study-wide results and limits: Patients with multiple sclerosis recorded significantly lower normalized Chao1 diversity than controls, the study found. Several TRBV segments, TRBV5-6, TRBV5-1 and TRBV20-1 among them, were found more frequent in patients than controls.

The CDR3 has 13 amino acids. In germline, CDR1 is SEHNR, CDR2 FQNEAQ (reference sequence). This TCR was sampled from a girl aged 10 to 17 with multiple sclerosis. The sample taken for sequencing was blood. The chain couples TRBV7-9 to TRBJ2-7, with unresolved D. The DNA matches TRBJ2-5 better at its end, which makes the J call doubtful. CDR3 in DNA: TGTGCCAGCAACCCGACGCCGAGAGAGACCCAGTACTTC. Protein: CASNPTPRETQYF.